This T cell receptor (beta chain) came from a study of CD8 T cells in ankylosing spondylitis (dated by TCRdb to between 2016 and 2019). A note on the overall study: To find TCR variants linked to disease, the study profiled T cell receptor beta repertoires in ankylosing spondylitis patients and healthy donors. The full study cohort comprised around 25 ankylosing spondylitis patients and 110 or so healthy donors. Peripheral blood samples were taken, and synovial fluid was additionally collected from ankylosing spondylitis patients.

To note about this clonotype: No antigen is known for it. Base qualities are not provided; no much larger clone lies one nucleotide away.

TCRdb shows the sequencer as Illumina HiSeq 2500. TCR beta libraries were prepared by quantitative 5'-RACE with molecular barcodes. Per the authors' processing: To identify disease-linked TCR variants, a new computational method was used, one built on a probabilistic model of VDJ rearrangement. Through fastp at Q25 and MiXCR, TCRdb rebuilt clones from the public reads, retaining in-frame beta chains. Each record represents a unique CDR3 protein, reported with the most common genes and DNA among its rows. These V and J calls are TCRdb output, not the study's own analysis. This sample is represented by approximately 350,000 distinct CDR3 sequences; 20% of them were singletons. Around 13% of the sample comes from the top ten. V lost 6 bases and J lost 7 bases; the stretch between them is 10 bases long. The CDR3 contains 12 residues, cysteine and phenylalanine counted. Only the CDR3 portion is preserved as DNA: 36 bases, with reading frame beginning at the first base.

The paper's findings and limits, for the study overall: Some TCR beta motif variants had previously been reported in synovial fluid and blood of reactive arthritis patients, which suggested common disease-initiation mechanisms. Significant enrichment of the disease-linked clones was reported in matched synovial fluid samples from ankylosing spondylitis patients. A TCR beta motif made up of several highly homologous amino acid variants appeared to be characteristic of blood from ankylosing spondylitis patients. A CD8+ phenotype was shown by the disease-linked clones, which were found at relatively low frequencies in peripheral blood.

This clonotype originated in a male donor with ankylosing spondylitis or in good health (not recorded which). Sequenced sample: blood, either unsorted or a sorted T cell fraction (not recorded which). Here the chain combines TRBV12-3 or TRBV12-4 and TRBJ1-5; there is no confident call for the D gene. Here the CDR3 is given as CASSVNGQPQHF. The bases are TGTGCCAGCAGCGTTAATGGCCAGCCCCAGCATTTT.